Shown below are 25 T cell receptor beta chains from a single sample sequenced in a study of vaccination and CD4 T cells after COVID-19. Cultured CD4+ T-cell DNA underwent Oncomine TCR Beta short-read sequencing. Genomic DNA was extracted from cultured CD4+ T cells. TCRdb processed the PCR reads anew with MiXCR; each CDR3 protein has one entry. The sample contains about 9,700 distinct CDR3 sequences, about 35% of which appear only once. This sample's treatment: roughly 11-day PBMC culture with coronavirus spike peptide pools or control peptides (ViraFEST assay). Pre-COVID-19 pandemic sampling (2011-2018) yielded the unexposed donor's CD4+ T cells. No antigen is known for these receptors. Sample: CD4+ T cells from blood, cultured in vitro. All receptors come from a human donor in good health.

The chain joins TRBV6-1 to TRBJ1-5, with D hard to call. The V gene lost 4 bases and the J gene lost 1 base, with 11 bases spanning the gap. This CDR3 is built from 15 residues. CDR1 and CDR2 (germline): MNHNS, SASEGT. CDR3 sequence: CASSGIMDSNQPQHF. CDR3 DNA: TGTGCCAGCAGTGGCATCATGGACAGCAATCAGCCCCAGCATTTT.

The chain employs TRBV19 and TRBJ2-5; tentatively, D is TRBD2 (6 bases). Germline V gene data show CDR1 as LNHDA and CDR2 as SQIVND (reference sequence). V dropped 6 bases and J dropped 5 bases, with 16 bases sitting between them. This CDR3 has 14 amino acids. The CDR3: CASRGLLGMETQYF. CDR3 in DNA: TGTGCCAGTAGGGGACTTTTGGGAATGGAGACCCAGTACTTC. The full variable domain, rest sourced from reference TRBV19 and TRBJ2-5, is DGGITQSPKYLFRKEGQNVTLSCEQNLNHDAMYWYRQDPGQGLRLIYYSQIVNDFQKGDIAEGYSVSREKKESFPLTVTSAQKNPTAFYLCASRGLLGMETQYFGPGTRLLVL.

This clonotype was observed a few times. This chain joins TRBV24-1 and TRBJ2-5; 13 bases line up with TRBD2. CDR3 length: 16 residues. Losses at the gene ends were 2 bases for V and 4 bases for J; bases not matched to a gene: 3. Per the germline V gene, CDR1 is KGHDR and CDR2 is SFDVKD. The CDR3 DNA sequence: TGTGCCACCAGTGATTGGACTAGCGGGAGAGCAGAGACCCAGTACTTC. Encoded protein: CATSDWTSGRAETQYF.

V and J are TRBV20-1 and TRBJ1-4; D ambiguous. Trimming took 5 bases from V and 6 from J, leaving 13 bases between them. This CDR3 has 13 amino acids. Germline CDR1 and CDR2: DFQATT and SNEGSKA (reference sequence). This chain's CDR3 is CSAVRTGDEKLFF. The CDR3 DNA sequence: TGCAGTGCTGTAAGGACCGGGGATGAAAAACTGTTTTTT.

V is TRBV10-3 and J is TRBJ2-7, with D perhaps TRBD1 (5 bases). The germline V gene encodes CDR1 ENHRY and CDR2 SYGVKD. The CDR3 runs 14 residues. V was pared by 7 bases and J by 2 bases, with 15 bases between. The chain's CDR3 is CAIKRAAGPYEQYF. The DNA for the CDR3 is TGTGCCATCAAACGGGCGGCAGGGCCCTACGAGCAGTACTTC.

This clonotype occurred a few times. V is TRBV2 and J is TRBJ1-5; TRBD1 aligns across 7 bases. Germline V CDR1 and CDR2: SNHLY, FYNNEI. This CDR3 comprises 13 residues. V shed 7 bases, J shed 5 bases, and the junction held 5 bases outside the gene matches. The DNA of the CDR3 is TGTGCCAGCATGGGACAGTCCGATCAGCCCCAGCATTTT. It yields the protein CASMGQSDQPQHF.

This clonotype has a handful of counts. The chain couples TRBV19 to TRBJ1-5; D is unresolved. CDR3 length: 10 residues. The V and J ends lost 8 bases and 9 bases respectively, with 8 bases between them. CDR1 is LNHDA and CDR2 is SQIVND in the germline V gene (reference sequence). In DNA form, the CDR3 reads TGTGCCAGTGGTTCAGGGCCCCAGCATTTT. Its protein product is CASGSGPQHF.

In this sample, this clonotype turned up a few times. This chain connects TRBV30 to TRBJ2-7; D gene uncertain. The CDR3 sequence is 12 residues long. Germline V gives CDR1 GTSNPN, CDR2 SVGIG (reference sequence). V lost 5 bases to trimming and J lost 3 bases, with 11 bases between them. CDR3 region: CAWSSSFYEQYF. The CDR3 DNA reads as TGTGCCTGGTCAAGCAGTTTCTACGAGCAGTACTTC.

This chain connects TRBV5-6 to TRBJ2-3, with TRBD1 as a possible D gene (6 bases). Germline lookup yields CDR1 SGHDT and CDR2 YYEEEE. Trimming took off 3 bases at V and 1 base at J, with 18 bases between the two ends. The CDR3 spans 17 residues. The CDR3 sequence: CASSSPPGAGGTDTQYF. The CDR3, as DNA: TGTGCCAGCAGCTCCCCCCCCGGGGCAGGGGGCACAGATACGCAGTATTTT. The full variable domain, its missing parts supplied by reference TRBV5-6 and TRBJ2-3, is DAGVTQSPTHLIKTRGQQVTLRCSPKSGHDTVSWYQQALGQGPQFIFQYYEEEERQRGNFPDRFSGHQFPNYSSELNVNALLLGDSALYLCASSSPPGAGGTDTQYFGPGTRLTVL.

This clonotype was detected a few times. This sequence joins TRBV28 and TRBJ1-3; D is unclear. Trimming stripped 7 bases from V and 8 bases from J, with 15 bases between. Germline loops: CDR1 MDHEN, CDR2 SYDVKM. This CDR3 region has 13 residues. For the CDR3, the DNA is TGTGCCAGCACAGGCCCCGCTAGAGACACCATATATTTT. Translating gives CASTGPARDTIYF.

The chain carries TRBV5-5 and TRBJ1-5; D is perhaps TRBD1 (5 bases). The germline V and J ends were trimmed by 3 bases and 4 bases, with 8 bases remaining between them. The CDR3 covers 13 residues. CDR1 and CDR2 (germline): SGHKS, YYEKEE (reference sequence). The CDR3 region is CASSWGGNQPQHF. The CDR3 DNA reads as TGTGCCAGCAGCTGGGGGGGTAATCAGCCCCAGCATTTT.

This clonotype has a handful of counts. The chain combines TRBV6-4 with TRBJ2-5; 9 nucleotides line up with TRBD2. V dropped 3 bases and J dropped 2; count of bases not matched to a gene: 16. Per germline, CDR1 MRHNA and CDR2 SNTAGT. CDR3 length: 19 residues. The CDR3 nucleotides are TGTGCCAGCAGTGAAAACCGATATGCGTCTAGCGGGATTCAAGAGACCCAGTACTTC. The encoded protein is CASSENRYASSGIQETQYF.

By share, this clonotype ranks as hyperexpanded (1% or more). This chain links TRBV7-9 with TRBJ2-7; 8 bases agree with TRBD1. Unmatched junction bases numbered 10, after V lost 6 bases and J lost 6 bases. This CDR3 contains 14 residues. Germline CDR1 and CDR2: SEHNR and FQNEAQ (reference sequence). The CDR3 DNA sequence: TGTGCCAGCAGTCCTCAGGGGGCAGGCTCCGAGCAGTACTTC. As protein: CASSPQGAGSEQYF.

This chain links TRBV19 with TRBJ1-1, with D tentatively TRBD1 (5 bases). The CDR3 spans 15 residues. V lost 1 base to trimming and J lost 3 bases, with 12 bases between them. Germline assignment: CDR1 LNHDA and CDR2 SQIVND (reference sequence). The CDR3 nucleotides read TGTGCCAGTAGTATAGGGGACCGGGGGGACACTGAAGCTTTCTTT. Encoded protein: CASSIGDRGDTEAFF.

This clonotype was picked up one time. The chain has TRBV19 and TRBJ2-1; TRBD2 agrees at 7 bases. This CDR3 is built from 14 residues. Germline loops: CDR1 LNHDA, CDR2 SQIVND (reference sequence). V was pared by 4 bases and J by 10 bases, with 10 bases of the junction left unmatched. CDR3 in amino acids: CASSRLRGEGEQFF. As DNA, the CDR3 is TGTGCCAGTAGTAGACTGCGCGGGGAGGGAGAGCAGTTCTTC.

The gene calls are TRBV28 and TRBJ1-2; D not certain. This CDR3 has 13 residues. Germline V gene data show CDR1 as MDHEN and CDR2 as SYDVKM. The V gene lost 6 bases and the J gene lost 4 bases, with 12 bases spanning the gap. CDR3 DNA: TGTGCCAGCAGCCCGCCGAGGGCCTATGGCTACACCTTC. Protein: CASSPPRAYGYTF.

In this sample, this clonotype turned up a few times. This chain joins TRBV20-1 and TRBJ2-1; 7 bases fit TRBD2. The CDR3 totals 14 residues. CDR1 DFQATT and CDR2 SNEGSKA come from the germline V gene (reference sequence). Trimming removed 5 bases from V and 4 bases from J; junction bases left unmatched: 8. The DNA for the CDR3 is TGCAGTGCTTCGACTAGCCAACCATACAATGAGCAGTTCTTC. Translating gives CSASTSQPYNEQFF.

This clonotype turned up a few times. The rearrangement links TRBV7-9 to TRBJ1-1; tentatively, D is TRBD1 (5 bases). This CDR3 contains 14 residues. Trimming pared 3 bases from V and 6 bases from J, leaving 14 bases between. Germline V gives CDR1 SEHNR, CDR2 FQNEAQ (reference sequence). The CDR3: CASSFSGWTAEAFF. The CDR3 bases are TGTGCCAGCAGCTTTTCAGGGTGGACCGCTGAAGCTTTCTTT. Based on the CDR3 plus reference TRBV7-9 and TRBJ1-1, the full variable domain is DTGVSQNPRHKITKRGQNVTFRCDPISEHNRLYWYRQTLGQGPEFLTYFQNEAQLEKSRLLSDRFSAERPKGSFSTLEIQRTEQGDSAMYLCASSFSGWTAEAFFGQGTRLTVV.

The chain employs TRBV20-1 and TRBJ1-1, with a tentative D call TRBD1 (5 bases). The CDR3 totals 12 residues. Germline-derived CDR1 and CDR2 are DFQATT and SNEGSKA (reference sequence). CDR3 amino acids: CRSRGRGTEAFF. The CDR3 nucleotides are TGCAGATCCCGGGGAAGGGGAACTGAAGCTTTCTTT.

This rearrangement joins TRBV6-4 to TRBJ1-6; a possible D gene is TRBD1 (6 bases). The CDR3 runs to 14 residues. Germline assignment: CDR1 MRHNA and CDR2 SNTAGT. The V end lost 5 bases, the J end lost 9 bases, and 14 bases lay between the germline ends. The CDR3 protein is CASSPSPRGSPLHF. In nucleotides, the CDR3 is TGTGCCAGCAGTCCTTCACCCAGGGGTTCACCCCTCCACTTT.

This chain connects TRBV7-9 to TRBJ1-1; 7 bases are a match to TRBD1. The trim removed 6 bases at V and 6 bases at J, leaving 10 bases unmatched. The CDR3 has 14 residues. The germline V gene has CDR1 SEHNR and CDR2 FQNEAQ (reference sequence). CDR3 sequence reads: CASRLGQVGSEAFF. The CDR3, as DNA: TGTGCCAGCAGACTCGGACAGGTGGGATCTGAAGCTTTCTTT.

The V gene is TRBV5-4, the J gene TRBJ2-5, with TRBD2 matching over 8 bases. Trimming at V came to 4 bases and at J to 4 bases, leaving 12 bases not matched to a gene. The germline V gene encodes CDR1 SGHNT and CDR2 YYREEE (reference sequence). The CDR3 contains 16 residues. The CDR3 loop reads CASSHPGRAGVETQYF. In nucleotides, the CDR3 is TGTGCCAGCAGCCATCCGGGACGAGCGGGAGTAGAGACCCAGTACTTC.

This chain connects TRBV28 to TRBJ2-7; the D gene could be TRBD1 or TRBD2 (6 bases each). The V and J ends lost 0 bases and 2 bases respectively, with 14 bases between them. This CDR3 comprises 16 residues. CDR1 is MDHEN and CDR2 is SYDVKM in the germline V gene. This CDR3 reads CASSLWGGGDTYEQYF. CDR3 DNA: TGTGCCAGCAGTTTATGGGGGGGCGGGGATACCTACGAGCAGTACTTC.

This chain links TRBV6-1 with TRBJ2-7, with a weak D call TRBD1 (5 bases). Per germline, CDR1 MNHNS and CDR2 SASEGT. The V end lost 7 bases, the J end lost 4 bases, and 14 bases lay between the germline ends. This CDR3 has 13 amino acids. The CDR3 loop reads CASTHGAYYEQYF. The CDR3, as DNA: TGTGCCAGCACCCATGGGGCTTATTACGAGCAGTACTTC.

The genes are TRBV10-3 and TRBJ2-5; perhaps TRBD2 as D (6 bases). From germline, CDR1 is ENHRY and CDR2 SYGVKD. CDR3 size: 14 residues. The V end was cut by 0 bases, the J end by 5 bases, with 10 bases between. The chain's CDR3 is CAISESSAGETQYF. DNA of the CDR3: TGTGCCATCAGTGAGTCCTCCGCGGGGGAGACCCAGTACTTC.